Each of the 2 T cell receptor beta chains below was sequenced from the same sample in a study of post-analysis software for immune sequencing data. Libraries were made from TCR beta cDNA, and they carried unique molecular identifiers. Via MiXCR, TCRdb re-called the PCR reads, giving one row per CDR3 protein. The data contain under 900,000 distinct CDR3 sequences, roughly 58% of them seen just once; the ten biggest clones take up over 4%. These TCRs are of unknown antigen specificity. Study observations and caveats: Comparison of patients with controls showed a handful of TRBV segments more frequent in patients, TRBV5-6, TRBV5-1 and TRBV20-1 among them.

The sequenced material came from blood. These receptors were collected from a girl under 18 with multiple sclerosis.

V usage is TRBV6-1 and J usage is TRBJ1-1; TRBD1 matches at 9 bases. V lost 8 bases to trimming and J lost 11 bases; unmatched junction nucleotides: 12. The CDR3 runs 13 residues. CDR1 is MNHNS and CDR2 is SASEGT in the germline V gene. Written as DNA, the CDR3 is TGTGCCAGCCCTCGCAGGGACAGGGCAATGGCTTTCTTT. This codes for CASPRRDRAMAFF.

This clonotype was seen more than once but under ten times. The rearrangement uses TRBV10-3 and TRBJ1-1; D remains ambiguous. Trimming took 1 base from V and 5 from J, leaving 8 bases between them. Germline values: CDR1 ENHRY, CDR2 SYGVKD. The CDR3 sequence is 13 residues long. The CDR3 coding sequence is TGTGCCATCAGTGAGTTTGGGCGTACTGAAGCTTTCTTT. Its protein product is CAISEFGRTEAFF.